This TCR beta chain came from a study of CD8+ T cells in alopecia areata. To note about this clone: The antigen is undetermined.

V shed 2 bases, J shed 4 bases, and the junction held 3 bases outside the gene matches. The germline V gene has CDR1 GTSNPN and CDR2 SVGIG (reference sequence). The CDR3 contains 13 residues. This sample's treatment: oral pan-JAK inhibitor, 5-10 mg twice daily. Researchers gathered lesional scalp punch biopsies and peripheral blood from patients with alopecia areata. The authors extracted RNA and reverse transcribed it into cDNA as the sequencing template. The table came from immunoSEQ multiplex PCR; TCRdb's copy has only in-frame clones and leaves some out. The data contain some 110,000 clones, approximately 54% of them seen just once; the ten biggest clones take up 12%. Study-level points and caveats: Expanded CD8+ clones among the top 100, and scalp clonality, were significantly decreased by tofacitinib.

The sequence came from a human donor with alopecia areata. This specimen was CD8+ T cells sorted from blood, taken at week 24, from a patient treated with tofacitinib. The V gene is TRBV30, the J gene TRBJ1-1, with 8 bases that match TRBD1. The DNA for the CDR3 is TGTGCCTGGAGTAGTGACAGGGGCACTGAAGCTTTCTTT. The encoded protein is CAWSSDRGTEAFF. Variable domain in full (rest from reference TRBV30 and TRBJ1-1): SQTIHQWPATLVQPVGSPLSLECTVEGTSNPNLYWYRQAAGRGLQLLFYSVGIGQISSEVPQNLSASRPQDRQFILSSKKLLLSDSGFYLCAWSSDRGTEAFFGQGTRLTVV.